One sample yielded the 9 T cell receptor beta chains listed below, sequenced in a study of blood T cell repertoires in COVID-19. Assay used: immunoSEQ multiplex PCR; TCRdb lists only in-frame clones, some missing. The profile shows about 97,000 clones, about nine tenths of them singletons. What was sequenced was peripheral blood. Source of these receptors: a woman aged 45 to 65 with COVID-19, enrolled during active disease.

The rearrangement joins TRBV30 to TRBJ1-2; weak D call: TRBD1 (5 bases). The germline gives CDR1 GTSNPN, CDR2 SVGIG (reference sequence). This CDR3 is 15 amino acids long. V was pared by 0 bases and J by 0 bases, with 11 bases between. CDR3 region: CAWSVVGVANYGYTF. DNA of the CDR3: TGTGCCTGGAGTGTTGTAGGGGTTGCTAACTATGGCTACACCTTC. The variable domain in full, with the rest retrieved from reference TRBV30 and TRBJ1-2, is SQTIHQWPATLVQPVGSPLSLECTVEGTSNPNLYWYRQAAGRGLQLLFYSVGIGQISSEVPQNLSASRPQDRQFILSSKKLLLSDSGFYLCAWSVVGVANYGYTFGSGTRLTVV.

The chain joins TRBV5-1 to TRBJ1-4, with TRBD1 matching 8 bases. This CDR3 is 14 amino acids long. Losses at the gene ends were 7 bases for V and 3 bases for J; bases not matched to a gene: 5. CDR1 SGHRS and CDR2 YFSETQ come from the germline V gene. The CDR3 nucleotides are TGCGCCAGCGGGACAGGAGAGCCTAATGAAAAACTGTTTTTT. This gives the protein CASGTGEPNEKLFF.

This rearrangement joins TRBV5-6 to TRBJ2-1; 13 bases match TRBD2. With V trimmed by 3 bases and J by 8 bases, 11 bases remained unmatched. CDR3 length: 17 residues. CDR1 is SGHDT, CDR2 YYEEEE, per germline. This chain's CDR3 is CASSSLGGTSGVYEQFF. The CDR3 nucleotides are TGTGCCAGCAGCTCCCTAGGGGGGACTAGCGGGGTCTATGAGCAGTTCTTC.

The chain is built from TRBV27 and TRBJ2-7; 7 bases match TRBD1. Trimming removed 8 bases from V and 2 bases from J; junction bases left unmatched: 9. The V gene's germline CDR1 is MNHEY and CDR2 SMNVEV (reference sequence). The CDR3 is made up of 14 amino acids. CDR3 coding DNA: TGTGCCAGCTTTTCTCACAGGGGACCCTACGAGCAGTACTTC. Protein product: CASFSHRGPYEQYF.

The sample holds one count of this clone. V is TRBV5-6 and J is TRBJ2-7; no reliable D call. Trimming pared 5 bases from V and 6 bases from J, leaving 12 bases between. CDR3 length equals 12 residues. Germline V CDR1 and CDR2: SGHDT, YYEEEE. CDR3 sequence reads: CASSGPGAEQYV. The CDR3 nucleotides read TGTGCCAGCAGTGGGCCTGGCGCCGAGCAGTACGTC.

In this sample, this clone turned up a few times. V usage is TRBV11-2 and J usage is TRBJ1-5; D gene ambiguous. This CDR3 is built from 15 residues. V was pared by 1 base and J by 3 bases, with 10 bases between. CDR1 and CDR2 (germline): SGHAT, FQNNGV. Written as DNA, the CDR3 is TGTGCCAGCAGCTTAGGGAGTGGTTACAATCAGCCCCAGCATTTT. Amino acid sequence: CASSLGSGYNQPQHF.

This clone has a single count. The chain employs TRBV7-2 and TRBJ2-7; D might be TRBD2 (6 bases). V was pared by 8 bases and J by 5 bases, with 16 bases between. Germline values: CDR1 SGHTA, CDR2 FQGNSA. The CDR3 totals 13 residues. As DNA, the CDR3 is TGTGCCAGCCGATCGGGGGTCAACCACGAGCAGTACTTC. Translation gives CASRSGVNHEQYF.

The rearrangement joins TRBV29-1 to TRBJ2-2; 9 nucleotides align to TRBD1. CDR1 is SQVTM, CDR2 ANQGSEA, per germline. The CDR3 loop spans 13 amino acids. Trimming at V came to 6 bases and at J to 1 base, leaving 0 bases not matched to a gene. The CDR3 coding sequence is TGCAGCGTGGACAGGGGGAACACCGGGGAGCTGTTTTTT. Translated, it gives CSVDRGNTGELFF.

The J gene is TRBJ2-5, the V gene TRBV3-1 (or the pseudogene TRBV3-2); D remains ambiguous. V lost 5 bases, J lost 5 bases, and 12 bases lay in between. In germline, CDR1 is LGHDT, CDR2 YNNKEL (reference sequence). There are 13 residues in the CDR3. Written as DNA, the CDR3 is TGTGCCAGCAGCTTAAATTACCGGGAGACCCAGTACTTC. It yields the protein CASSLNYRETQYF.